This T cell receptor beta chain is from a study of cytomegalovirus exposure and HLA in healthy donors. Study-level results: The authors later linked a missense DCLRE1C variant to TCR beta V- and J-gene trimming.

In regard to this clone: Its antigen is as yet unknown.

From germline, CDR1 is MNHNS and CDR2 SASEGT. V was pared by 6 bases and J by 0 bases, with 11 bases between. This CDR3 region has 15 residues. The PCR contained 60 Vbeta and 13 Jbeta primers. Produced via immunoSEQ multiplex PCR; TCRdb's table is partial and in-frame only. Of approximately 110,000 clones listed, less than 75% were seen once; the top ten hold around 9.9%. The chain is built from TRBV6-1 and TRBJ1-4; D unclear. This clonotype originated in a man in his forties in good health and CMV-seropositive. The sequenced sample consisted of PBMCs. CDR3 coding DNA: TGTGCCAGCAGAGCCCAACCGGCAACTAATGAAAAACTGTTTTTT. Translating it yields CASRAQPATNEKLFF.